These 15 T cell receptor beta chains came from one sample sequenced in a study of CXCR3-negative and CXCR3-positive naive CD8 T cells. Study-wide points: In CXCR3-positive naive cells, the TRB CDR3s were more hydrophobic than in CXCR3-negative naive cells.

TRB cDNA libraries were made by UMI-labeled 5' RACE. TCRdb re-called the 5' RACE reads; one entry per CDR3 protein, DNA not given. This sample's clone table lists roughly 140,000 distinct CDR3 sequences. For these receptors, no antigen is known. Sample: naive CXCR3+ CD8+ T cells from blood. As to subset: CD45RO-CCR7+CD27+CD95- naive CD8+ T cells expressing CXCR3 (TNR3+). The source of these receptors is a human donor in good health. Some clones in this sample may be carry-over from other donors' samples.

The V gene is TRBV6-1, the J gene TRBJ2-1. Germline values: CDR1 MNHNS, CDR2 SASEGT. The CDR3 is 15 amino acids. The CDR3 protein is CASSEGASSYNEQFF.

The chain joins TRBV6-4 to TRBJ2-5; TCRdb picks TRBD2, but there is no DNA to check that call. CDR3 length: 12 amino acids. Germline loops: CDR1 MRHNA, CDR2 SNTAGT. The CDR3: CASSDSGETQYF.

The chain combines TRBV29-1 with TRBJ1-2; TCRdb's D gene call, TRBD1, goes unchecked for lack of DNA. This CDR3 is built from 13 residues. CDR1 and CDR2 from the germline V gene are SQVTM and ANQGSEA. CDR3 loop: CSVKPTGGEGYTF.

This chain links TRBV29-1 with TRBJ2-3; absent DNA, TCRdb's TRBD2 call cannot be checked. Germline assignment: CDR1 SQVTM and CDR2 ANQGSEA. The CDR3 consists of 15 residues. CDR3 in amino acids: CSVTKLADHTDTQYF.

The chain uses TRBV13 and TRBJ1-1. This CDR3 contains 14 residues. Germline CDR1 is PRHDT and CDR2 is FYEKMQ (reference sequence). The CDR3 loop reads CASSQSGLATEAFF.

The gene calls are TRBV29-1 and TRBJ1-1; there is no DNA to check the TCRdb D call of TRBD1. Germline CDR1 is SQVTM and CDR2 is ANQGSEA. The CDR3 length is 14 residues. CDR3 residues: CSVDTRGLDTEAFF.

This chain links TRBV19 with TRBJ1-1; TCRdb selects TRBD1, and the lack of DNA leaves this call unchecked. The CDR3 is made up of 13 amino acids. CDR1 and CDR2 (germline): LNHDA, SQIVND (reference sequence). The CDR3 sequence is CASSIGGWAEAFF.

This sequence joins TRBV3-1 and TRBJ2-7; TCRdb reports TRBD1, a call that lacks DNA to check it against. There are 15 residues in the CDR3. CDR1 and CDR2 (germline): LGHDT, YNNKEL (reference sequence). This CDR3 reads CASSQEGRFPYEQYF.

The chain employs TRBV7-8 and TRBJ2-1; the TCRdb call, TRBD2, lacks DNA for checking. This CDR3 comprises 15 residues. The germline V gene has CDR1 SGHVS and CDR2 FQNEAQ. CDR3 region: CASSPASGTYNEQFF.

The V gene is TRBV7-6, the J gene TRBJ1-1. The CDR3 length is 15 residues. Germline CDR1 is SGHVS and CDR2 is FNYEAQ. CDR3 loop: CASSLDVDRSTEAFF.

The CDR3 sequence: CASSPDRGDGNTEAFF. The rearrangement uses TRBV12-3 or TRBV12-4 and TRBJ1-1; lacking DNA, the TRBD1 call made by TCRdb goes unchecked. The CDR3 runs 16 residues.

CDR3 region: CASTIRDPAGGELFF. The chain has TRBV6-5 and TRBJ2-2; TCRdb designates TRBD1, a call that cannot be tested without DNA. The V gene's germline CDR1 is MNHEY and CDR2 SVGAGI. CDR3 length: 15 residues.

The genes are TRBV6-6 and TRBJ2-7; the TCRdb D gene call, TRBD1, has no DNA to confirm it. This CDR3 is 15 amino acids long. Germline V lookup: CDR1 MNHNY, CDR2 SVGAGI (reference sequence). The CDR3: CASSHYPTGVYEQYF.

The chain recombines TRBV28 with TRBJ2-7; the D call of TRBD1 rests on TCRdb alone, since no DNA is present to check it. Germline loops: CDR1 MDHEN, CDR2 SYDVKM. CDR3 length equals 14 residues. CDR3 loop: CASSPRVRVYEQYF. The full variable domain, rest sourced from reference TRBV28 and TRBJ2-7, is DVKVTQSSRYLVKRTGEKVFLECVQDMDHENMFWYRQDPGLGLRLIYFSYDVKMKEKGDIPEGYSVSREKKERFSLILESASTNQTSMYLCASSPRVRVYEQYFGPGTRLTVT.

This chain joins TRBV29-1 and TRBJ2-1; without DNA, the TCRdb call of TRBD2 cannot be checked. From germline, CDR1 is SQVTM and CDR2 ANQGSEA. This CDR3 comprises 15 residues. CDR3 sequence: CSVSQTSVSYNEQFF.